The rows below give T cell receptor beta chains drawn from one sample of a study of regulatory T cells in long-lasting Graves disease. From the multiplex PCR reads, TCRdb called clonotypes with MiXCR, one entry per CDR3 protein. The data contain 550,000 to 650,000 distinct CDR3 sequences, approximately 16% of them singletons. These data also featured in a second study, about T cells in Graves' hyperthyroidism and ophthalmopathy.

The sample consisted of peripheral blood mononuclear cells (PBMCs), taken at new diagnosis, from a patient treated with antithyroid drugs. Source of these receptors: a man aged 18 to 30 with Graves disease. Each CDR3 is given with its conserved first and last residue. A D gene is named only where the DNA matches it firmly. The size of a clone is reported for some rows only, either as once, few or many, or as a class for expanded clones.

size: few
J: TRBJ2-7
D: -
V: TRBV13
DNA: TGTGCCAGCAGCTTGCTGACAGGATGGGAATCCTACGAGCAGTACTTC
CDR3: CASSLLTGWESYEQYF

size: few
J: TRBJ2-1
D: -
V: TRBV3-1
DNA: TGTGCCAGCAGCCAAGGGGACTCCACACTCGAGCAGTTCTTC
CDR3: CASSQGDSTLEQFF

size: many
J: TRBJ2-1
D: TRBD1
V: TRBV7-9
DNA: TGTGCCAGCACCCCAGGGGACAGGGGTTACAATGAGCAGTTCTTC
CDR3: CASTPGDRGYNEQFF

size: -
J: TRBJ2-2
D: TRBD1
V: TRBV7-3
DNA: TGTGCCAGCAGCACGGGACAGGGGGGGGAGCTGTTTTTT
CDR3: CASSTGQGGELFF

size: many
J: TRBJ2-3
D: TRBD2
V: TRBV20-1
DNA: TGCAGTGTCCGACTAGCGGGAGTAGATACGCAGTATTTT
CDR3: CSVRLAGVDTQYF

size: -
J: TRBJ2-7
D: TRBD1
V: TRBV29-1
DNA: TGCAGCGTTGTTTTCGGACAGGGGGCCTACGAGCAGTACTTC
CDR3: CSVVFGQGAYEQYF

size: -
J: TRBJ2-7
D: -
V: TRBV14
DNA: TGTGCCAGCAGCCAGATGGGAGGGGGGTTCTCCTACGAGCAGTACTTC
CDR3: CASSQMGGGFSYEQYF

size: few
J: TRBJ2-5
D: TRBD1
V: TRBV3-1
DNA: TGTGCCAGCAGCAAAAGAACCAGGGGGCGATCGAAAGAGACCCAGTACTTC
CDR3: CASSKRTRGRSKETQYF

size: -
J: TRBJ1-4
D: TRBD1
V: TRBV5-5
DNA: TGTGCCAGCAGCTTGGACATGCCAGGGGGGAGTGAAAAACTGTTTTTT
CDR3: CASSLDMPGGSEKLFF

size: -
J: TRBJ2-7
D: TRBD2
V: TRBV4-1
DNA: TGCGCCAGCAGCCAATCAGCGGGATTTTACGAGCAGTACTTC
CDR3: CASSQSAGFYEQYF

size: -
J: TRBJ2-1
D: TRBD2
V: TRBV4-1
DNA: TGCGCCAGCAGCCGGCGACTAGCGGGATACAATGAGCAGTTCTTC
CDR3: CASSRRLAGYNEQFF

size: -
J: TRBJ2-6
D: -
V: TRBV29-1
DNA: TGCAGCGCCAAAGGGGGAGCTGGGGCCAACGTCCTGACTTTC
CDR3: CSAKGGAGANVLTF

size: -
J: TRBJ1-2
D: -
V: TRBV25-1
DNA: TGTGCCAGCAGTACCGACATTGGGGCGTGGAGCTATGGCTACACCTTC
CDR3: CASSTDIGAWSYGYTF

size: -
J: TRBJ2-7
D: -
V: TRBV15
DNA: TGTGCCACCAGCTTCTCCTCCCCCACCTACGAGCAGTACTTC
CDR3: CATSFSSPTYEQYF

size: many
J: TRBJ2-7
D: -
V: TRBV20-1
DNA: TGCAGTGCTAGAGATACCGGGAACTCCTACGAGCAGTACTTC
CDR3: CSARDTGNSYEQYF

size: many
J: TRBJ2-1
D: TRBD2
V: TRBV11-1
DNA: TGTGCCAGCAGCCAGCCCCCGGGGACTAGCGGGGCGTCTAGCTCCTACAATGAGCAGTTCTTC
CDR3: CASSQPPGTSGASSSYNEQFF

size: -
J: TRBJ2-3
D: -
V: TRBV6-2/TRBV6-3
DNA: TGTGCCAGCAGTTACTGGGAACGTACAGATACGCAGTATTTT
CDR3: CASSYWERTDTQYF

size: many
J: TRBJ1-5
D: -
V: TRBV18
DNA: TGTGCCAGCTCACCACAGGACAATCAGCCCCAGCATTTT
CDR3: CASSPQDNQPQHF

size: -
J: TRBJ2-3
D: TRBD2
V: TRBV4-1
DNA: TGCGCCAGCAGCCGCGGCTCTTTGGGACTAGCGGGATCTGATACGCAGTATTTT
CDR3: CASSRGSLGLAGSDTQYF

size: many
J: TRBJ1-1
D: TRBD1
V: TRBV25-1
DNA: TGTGCCAGCAGTGAAGGTGACAGGGTGGGCACTGAAGCTTTCTTT
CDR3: CASSEGDRVGTEAFF

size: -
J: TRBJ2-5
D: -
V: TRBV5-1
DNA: TGCGCCAGCAGCTTGACCTCCGGGGGGCGATTTGAGACCCAGTACTTC
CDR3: CASSLTSGGRFETQYF

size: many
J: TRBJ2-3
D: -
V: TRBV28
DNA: TGTGCCACTTTAGCTGAGATAACGCGTACGCAGTATTTT
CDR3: CATLAEITRTQYF

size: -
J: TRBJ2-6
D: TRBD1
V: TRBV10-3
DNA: TGTGCCATCAGTGAGTTGGTCCGGGGGACAGGCCCCGACGGGACCAACGTCCTGACTTTC
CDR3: CAISELVRGTGPDGTNVLTF

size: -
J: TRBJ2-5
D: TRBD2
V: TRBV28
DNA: TGTGCCAGCAGTTGGGGGACTAGCGGGATACAAGAGACCCAGTACTTC
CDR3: CASSWGTSGIQETQYF

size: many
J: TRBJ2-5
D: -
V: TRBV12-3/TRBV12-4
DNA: TGTGCCAGCAGTTCCCTCGGCCGGAGGGAGGAGACCCAGTACTTC
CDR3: CASSSLGRREETQYF

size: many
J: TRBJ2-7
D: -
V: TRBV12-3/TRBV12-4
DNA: TGTGCCACGTCGCCCTCGGGCGGAGAATCCTACGAGCAGTACTTC
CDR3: CATSPSGGESYEQYF

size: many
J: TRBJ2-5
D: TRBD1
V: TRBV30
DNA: TGTGCCTGGAGTGTCCCGACAGGGGGCGGCGAGACCCAGTACTTC
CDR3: CAWSVPTGGGETQYF

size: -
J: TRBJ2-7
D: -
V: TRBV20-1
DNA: TGCAGTGCCTCGGCGGAAGCGTCTTACTACGAGCAGTACTTC
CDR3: CSASAEASYYEQYF

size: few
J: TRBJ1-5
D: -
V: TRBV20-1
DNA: TGCAGTGCTTCCCCTGGCAGGGTCAATCAGCCCCAGCATTTT
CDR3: CSASPGRVNQPQHF

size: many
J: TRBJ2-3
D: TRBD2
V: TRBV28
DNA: TGTGCCACCCTTAACGGGGGGAACCGAGATACGCAGTATTTT
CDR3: CATLNGGNRDTQYF

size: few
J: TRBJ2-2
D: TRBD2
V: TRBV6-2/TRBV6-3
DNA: TGTGCCAGCAGCTTTAGCGGGAGGGCCACCGGGGAGCTGTTTTTT
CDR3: CASSFSGRATGELFF

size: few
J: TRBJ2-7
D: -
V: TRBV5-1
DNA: TGCGCCAGCAGTTCCCCCGGGGACGAGCAGTACTTC
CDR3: CASSSPGDEQYF

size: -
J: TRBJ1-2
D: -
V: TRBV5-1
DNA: TGCGCCAGCAGCTTGGACAGCTTTTTCTATGGCTACACCTTC
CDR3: CASSLDSFFYGYTF

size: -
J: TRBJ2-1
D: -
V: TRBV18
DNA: TGTGCCAGCTCACCATCGTACGGGACACCTACCTACAATGAGCAGTTCTTC
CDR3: CASSPSYGTPTYNEQFF

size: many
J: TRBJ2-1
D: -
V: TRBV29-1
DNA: TGCAGCGTTGGAACATCGAACTCCTACAATGAGCAGTTCTTC
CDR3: CSVGTSNSYNEQFF

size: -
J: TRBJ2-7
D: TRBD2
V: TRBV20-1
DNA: TGCAGTGCTAGAGACCTCTGGGGGGAGGGCCCCTACGAGCAGTACTTC
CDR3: CSARDLWGEGPYEQYF

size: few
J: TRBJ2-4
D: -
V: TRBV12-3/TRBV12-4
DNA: TGTGCCAGCAGTTTGGATGGTCCTGCCAAAAACATTCAGTACTTC
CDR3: CASSLDGPAKNIQYF

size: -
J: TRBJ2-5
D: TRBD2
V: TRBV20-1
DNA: TGCAGTGCTAGAATTATGAGGGTGGGGGGGGAAGAGACCCAGTACTTC
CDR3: CSARIMRVGGEETQYF

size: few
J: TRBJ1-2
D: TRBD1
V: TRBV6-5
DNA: TGTGCCAGCAGTTACTCGGGACAGGGGGACGGCTACACCTTC
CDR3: CASSYSGQGDGYTF

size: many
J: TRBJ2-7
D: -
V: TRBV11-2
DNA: TGTGCCAGCAGCTTAGCAGGGGATGAGTACGAGCAGTACTTC
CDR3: CASSLAGDEYEQYF

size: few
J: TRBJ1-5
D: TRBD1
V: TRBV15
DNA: TGTGCCACCAGCCCCCCAGGGGGTGGAAATCAGCCCCAGCATTTT
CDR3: CATSPPGGGNQPQHF

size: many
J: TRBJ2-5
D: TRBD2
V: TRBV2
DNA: TGTGCCAGCAGTGAACAGGGACTAGCGGGCCAAGAGACCCAGTACTTC
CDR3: CASSEQGLAGQETQYF

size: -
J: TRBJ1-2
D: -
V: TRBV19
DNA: TGTGCCAGTAGTCCATACGGACAGTCTAACTATGGCTACACCTTC
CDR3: CASSPYGQSNYGYTF

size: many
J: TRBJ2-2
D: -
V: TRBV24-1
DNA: TGTGCCACCCGAGGAGGAACGTACACCGGGGAGCTGTTTTTT
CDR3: CATRGGTYTGELFF

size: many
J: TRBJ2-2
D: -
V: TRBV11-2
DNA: TGTGCCAGCAGCTTAGGAGGATATACTAACACCGGGGAGCTGTTTTTT
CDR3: CASSLGGYTNTGELFF

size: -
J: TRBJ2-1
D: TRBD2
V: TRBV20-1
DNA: TGCAGTGCTAGAGACCTGTGGGGAGGGACTAGCGGGAGAACCTACAATGAGCAGTTCTTC
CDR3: CSARDLWGGTSGRTYNEQFF

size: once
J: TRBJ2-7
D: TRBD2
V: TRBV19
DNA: TGTGCCAGTAGTAGGGGACTAGCGGAAATACCCTACGAGCAGTACTTC
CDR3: CASSRGLAEIPYEQYF

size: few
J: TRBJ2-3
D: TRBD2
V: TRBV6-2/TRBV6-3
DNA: TGTGCCAGCAGTTACGGGGGGGGGGACACAGATACGCAGTATTTT
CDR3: CASSYGGGDTDTQYF

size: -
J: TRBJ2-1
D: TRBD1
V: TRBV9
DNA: TGTGCCAGCAGCGGACGCCGGGACAGGGGAAGAAATGAGCAGTTCTTC
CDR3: CASSGRRDRGRNEQFF

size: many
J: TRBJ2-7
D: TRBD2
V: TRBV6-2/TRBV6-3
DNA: TGTGCCAGCAGTTACTCGAAGGTTTCCAGCGGGAGCCCCTACGAGCAGTACTTC
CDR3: CASSYSKVSSGSPYEQYF

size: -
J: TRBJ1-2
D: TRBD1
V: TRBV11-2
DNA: TGTGCCAGCAGCTCAGGACAGGGTCGGTCAATCTATGGCTACACCTTC
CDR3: CASSSGQGRSIYGYTF

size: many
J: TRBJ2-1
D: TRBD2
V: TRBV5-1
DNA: TGCGCCAGCAGCTTGGCCAGGACTAGCCTACAAGGGGTCGATGAGCAGTTCTTC
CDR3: CASSLARTSLQGVDEQFF

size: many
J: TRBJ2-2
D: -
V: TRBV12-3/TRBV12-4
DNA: TGTGCCAGCAGTCCCCACCTTCTAGACACCGGGGAGCTGTTTTTT
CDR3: CASSPHLLDTGELFF

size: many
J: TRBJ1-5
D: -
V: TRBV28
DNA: TGTGCCAGCAATTTCGGGTATGGGCGTGATCAGCCCCAGCATTTT
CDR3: CASNFGYGRDQPQHF

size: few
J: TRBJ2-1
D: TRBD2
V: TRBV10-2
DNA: TGCGCCAGCGGAAGACTAGCGGGAGAGGGCTACAATGAGCAGTTCTTC
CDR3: CASGRLAGEGYNEQFF